These 25 T cell receptor beta chains were all obtained from the same sample, sequenced in a study of blood T cell dynamics during melanoma immunotherapy. TCRdb's table, derived via immunoSEQ multiplex PCR, lists solely in-frame clones and lacks some. The sample includes 4,500 or so clones, over 70% of them seen just once. Time point specified: week 3, after first cycle of checkpoint inhibitor. Sequences were derived from blood, sampled from a patient treated with checkpoint blockade. Every receptor here comes from a human donor with melanoma.

V and J are TRBV5-5 and TRBJ2-7, with 7 bases that match TRBD1. Per germline, CDR1 SGHKS and CDR2 YYEKEE (reference sequence). Germline trimming cut 3 bases from V and 0 bases from J; bases unmatched to any gene: 6. This CDR3 is 15 amino acids long. The CDR3 nucleotides read TGTGCCAGCAGCTCACCGGGACAGAGCTCCTACGAGCAGTACTTC. This codes for CASSSPGQSSYEQYF.

The CDR3 reads CASSQARTYNYGYTF. The CDR3 nucleotides read TGCGCCAGCAGCCAAGCCAGGACATACAACTATGGCTACACCTTC. V is TRBV4-1 and J is TRBJ1-2, with D possibly being TRBD1 (5 bases). CDR1 is MGHRA and CDR2 is YSYEKL in the germline V gene. Trimming pared 1 base from V and 2 bases from J, leaving 11 bases between. CDR3 length: 15 amino acids.

This clone was seen only a few times. This chain joins TRBV6-5 and TRBJ2-7; 8 positions match TRBD1. Germline V gene data show CDR1 as MNHEY and CDR2 as SVGAGI. With 7 bases clipped from V and 3 bases from J, the junction kept 2 bases outside the gene matches. This CDR3 contains 12 residues. CDR3 DNA: TGTGCCAGCACCGACAGGGGCTACGAGCAGTACTTC. This codes for CASTDRGYEQYF.

The chain recombines TRBV7-8 with TRBJ2-1; D not certain. CDR1 and CDR2 (germline): SGHVS, FQNEAQ. The CDR3 length is 14 residues. Trimming shortened V by 3 bases and J by 2 bases, and 8 bases separated the two germline ends. The CDR3 sequence is CASSLGNTYNEQFF. CDR3 nucleotide sequence: TGTGCCAGCAGCTTGGGGAACACCTACAATGAGCAGTTCTTC.

The chain recombines TRBV27 with TRBJ1-2; D is undetermined. Germline values: CDR1 MNHEY, CDR2 SMNVEV (reference sequence). Deletions cut 6 bases from V and 1 base from J, with 15 bases between. The CDR3 sequence is 15 residues long. The CDR3 region is CASSLLVGNNYGYTF. CDR3 in DNA: TGTGCCAGCAGCCTTTTGGTAGGGAATAACTATGGCTACACCTTC.

There are a few counts of this clone. The sample has other DNA sequences that encode this CDR3 too. This rearrangement joins TRBV19 to TRBJ2-7, with D perhaps TRBD2 (6 bases). V shed 2 bases and J shed 3 bases, with 14 bases lying between them. The CDR3 totals 15 residues. Germline values: CDR1 LNHDA, CDR2 SQIVND (reference sequence). The CDR3 DNA reads TGTGCCAGTAGTATAACTTCGGGGGTCGGCTACGAGCAGTACTTC. It is translated as CASSITSGVGYEQYF.

This chain connects TRBV19 to TRBJ1-5; D remains ambiguous. Trimming removed 6 bases at V and 0 bases at J, with 12 bases between. The CDR3 runs to 15 residues. Germline-derived CDR1 and CDR2 are LNHDA and SQIVND (reference sequence). CDR3 DNA sequence: TGTGCCAGTAGGACAAACTGGAATAGCAATCAGCCCCAGCATTTT. It yields the protein CASRTNWNSNQPQHF.

This rearrangement joins TRBV2 to TRBJ1-2; tentative D call: TRBD1 (5 bases). The CDR3 length is 16 residues. Per the germline V gene, CDR1 is SNHLY and CDR2 is FYNNEI. Trimming removed 8 bases at V and 6 bases at J, with 25 bases between. CDR3 nucleotide sequence: TGTGCCAGCGATATAGGGGCCGGAAGGATTTTGGATGGCTACACCTTC. Translation: CASDIGAGRILDGYTF.

The count of this clone is one. This chain connects TRBV7-3 to TRBJ2-5, with 13 bases lining up with TRBD2. The V and J ends lost 5 bases and 5 bases, in that order; junction bases with no gene match: 8. The germline gives CDR1 SGHTA, CDR2 FQGTGA. The CDR3 extends over 16 amino acids. Here the CDR3 reads CASSPLAGGPGETQYF. Here the CDR3 DNA reads TGTGCCAGCAGCCCACTAGCGGGGGGGCCTGGGGAGACCCAGTACTTC. Filled out from reference TRBV7-3 and TRBJ2-5, the complete variable domain reads GAGVSQTPSNKVTEKGKYVELRCDPISGHTALYWYRQSLGQGPEFLIYFQGTGAADDSGLPNDRFFAVRPEGSVSTLKIQRTERGDSAVYLCASSPLAGGPGETQYFGPGTRLLVL.

The chain couples TRBV10-3 to TRBJ1-5; TRBD1 might be the D (5 bases). Per the germline V gene, CDR1 is ENHRY and CDR2 is SYGVKD. Between the trimmed V and J ends, which lost 6 bases and 3 bases, there was a span of 9 bases. This CDR3 has 13 residues. CDR3 amino acids: CAISQTDNQPQHF. CDR3 DNA sequence: TGTGCCATCAGCCAGACAGACAATCAGCCCCAGCATTTT.

This clone is labeled as large. The rearrangement uses TRBV2 and TRBJ2-7; 9 bases are a match to TRBD2. The V gene's germline CDR1 is SNHLY and CDR2 FYNNEI. The CDR3 has 15 residues. The J segment lost 4 bases and the V segment lost 5 bases, leaving 9 bases of the junction unmatched. The CDR3 DNA reads as TGTGCCAGCAGTTTCGCGGGGGGGGGCGGATACGAGCAGTACTTC. Its protein product is CASSFAGGGGYEQYF. Full variable domain (rest looked up from reference TRBV2 and TRBJ2-7): EPEVTQTPSHQVTQMGQEVILRCVPISNHLYFYWYRQILGQKVEFLVSFYNNEISEKSEIFDDQFSVERPDGSNFTLKIRSTKLEDSAMYFCASSFAGGGGYEQYFGPGTRLTVT.

This chain links TRBV11-2 with TRBJ1-5; a weak D match, TRBD1 (5 bases). Germline assignment: CDR1 SGHAT and CDR2 FQNNGV. V was cut by 5 bases and J by 2 bases, with 13 bases left in between. The CDR3 consists of 15 residues. The CDR3 sequence is CASSLGGSGNQPQHF. The CDR3 DNA reads TGTGCCAGCAGCCTGGGGGGTAGTGGCAATCAGCCCCAGCATTTT.

The J gene is TRBJ1-2, the V gene TRBV19; D call uncertain. Looked up from germline, CDR1 is LNHDA and CDR2 is SQIVND (reference sequence). The ends were cut back, 2 bases at V and 0 bases at J, with 10 bases in the middle. This CDR3 is built from 15 residues. The CDR3 protein is CASSIPGQANYGYTF. CDR3 nucleotide sequence: TGTGCCAGTAGTATACCGGGCCAGGCTAACTATGGCTACACCTTC.

This rearrangement joins TRBV7-8 to TRBJ2-5, with a tentative D call TRBD1 (5 bases). The DNA end lines up better with TRBJ2-7; the J call may be wrong. The CDR3 has 14 residues. Per the germline V gene, CDR1 is SGHVS and CDR2 is FQNEAQ. The CDR3 DNA reads TGTGCCAGCGGGGTCAGGGATGACTCCTACGAGCAGTACTTC. It encodes CASGVRDDSYEQYF.

The chain employs TRBV19 and TRBJ1-1; a possible D gene is TRBD1 (6 bases). Germline lookup yields CDR1 LNHDA and CDR2 SQIVND (reference sequence). The CDR3 extends over 16 amino acids. V lost 3 bases and J lost 2, with 16 bases in between. CDR3 bases: TGTGCCAGTAGTATGGCTGGGACACTTTTCAACACTGAAGCTTTCTTT. Protein product: CASSMAGTLFNTEAFF.

A remark on this clone: A far more abundant clone sits one base away, making this likely a read error. The DNA is left out, because the CDR3 cannot be placed on it with certainty; the CDR3 is given as TCRdb lists it. V and J are TRBV5-2 and TRBJ1-1; TRBD1, the table's D call, lacks a check against the DNA. TRBV5-2 is shown as a pseudogene. Counting both end residues, the CDR3 totals 17 amino acids. The CDR3: CASSQDWGQGTDTEAFF.

This clone was seen a handful of times. The rearrangement uses TRBV27 and TRBJ2-7; D is uncertain. V lost 5 bases and J lost 4, with 6 bases in between. Germline values: CDR1 MNHEY, CDR2 SMNVEV (reference sequence). This CDR3 is built from 11 residues. The CDR3 nucleotides are TGTGCCAGCAGTCCCGGTTACGAGCAGTACTTC. Protein: CASSPGYEQYF.

This clone came up once. The rearrangement links TRBV6-5 to TRBJ2-4; the match to TRBD1 covers 9 bases. Germline V CDR1 and CDR2: MNHEY, SVGAGI. With V trimmed by 0 bases and J by 9 bases, 9 bases remained unmatched. This CDR3 is built from 16 residues. CDR3 sequence reads: CASSYSQQGAGSIQYF. CDR3 nucleotides: TGTGCCAGCAGTTACTCTCAACAGGGGGCTGGGAGCATTCAGTACTTC.

This clone was observed a few times. The CDR3 region has the DNA TGTGCCAGCAGTGGGGGAGATGGAAACACCATATATTTT. It encodes CASSGGDGNTIYF. V gene TRBV2 combines with J gene TRBJ1-3; no reliable D call. This CDR3 has 13 amino acids. V was pared by 4 bases and J by 3 bases, with 7 bases between. Germline V lookup: CDR1 SNHLY, CDR2 FYNNEI.

The gene calls are TRBV9 and TRBJ2-7; D possibly matches TRBD1 or TRBD2 (7 bases each). Deletions cut 4 bases from V and 1 base from J, with 18 bases between. The CDR3 consists of 16 residues. Germline CDR1 is SGDLS and CDR2 is YYNGEE. The CDR3 loop is CASSPGGDGRSYEQYF. CDR3 bases: TGTGCCAGCAGCCCAGGGGGGGACGGAAGATCCTACGAGCAGTACTTC.

This clone is termed medium-sized. The chain carries TRBV7-9 and TRBJ2-2, with TRBD2 matching over 9 bases. The CDR3 consists of 18 residues. The junction had 18 bases not matched to a gene; V was cut back by 5 bases and J by 8 bases. The germline CDR1 and CDR2 sequences are SEHNR and FQNEAQ (reference sequence). The CDR3 spells CASSPGGASGDNLGELFF. As DNA, the CDR3 is TGTGCCAGCAGCCCCGGCGGGGCTAGCGGGGATAATTTAGGGGAGCTGTTTTTT. The full variable domain, with the rest looked up from reference TRBV7-9 and TRBJ2-2, is DTGVSQNPRHKITKRGQNVTFRCDPISEHNRLYWYRQTLGQGPEFLTYFQNEAQLEKSRLLSDRFSAERPKGSFSTLEIQRTEQGDSAMYLCASSPGGASGDNLGELFFGEGSRLTVL.

V gene TRBV7-8 combines with J gene TRBJ2-4; possibly TRBD1 or TRBD2 for D (6 bases each). This CDR3 is built from 12 residues. V gave up 6 bases and J gave up 8 bases, with 11 bases separating them. Looked up from germline, CDR1 is SGHVS and CDR2 is FQNEAQ. CDR3 in amino acids: CASSLRGDIQYF. The CDR3 DNA is TGTGCCAGCAGTCTTAGGGGGGACATTCAGTACTTC.

Only a few counts were recorded for this clone. The chain combines TRBV4-2 with TRBJ1-2; tentatively, D is TRBD1 (5 bases). The CDR3 is 15 residues long. CDR1 and CDR2 from the germline V gene are LGHNA and YNFKEQ. V lost 0 bases to trimming and J lost 4 bases, with 12 bases between them. CDR3 sequence: CASSQEGAGSYGYTF. For the CDR3, the DNA is TGTGCCAGCAGCCAAGAAGGGGCAGGGTCCTATGGCTACACCTTC.

This rearrangement joins TRBV18 to TRBJ1-3, with D maybe TRBD1 (5 bases). Germline lookup yields CDR1 KGHSH and CDR2 LQKENI. This CDR3 has 15 residues. Trimming pared 0 bases from V and 4 bases from J, leaving 10 bases between. DNA of the CDR3: TGTGCCAGCTCACCACCGGCAGGGCCCGGAAACACCATATATTTT. Amino acids: CASSPPAGPGNTIYF.

The chain combines TRBV7-9 with TRBJ1-1; D is unresolved. CDR1 is SEHNR, CDR2 FQNEAQ, per germline (reference sequence). The CDR3 runs 14 residues. Trimming pared 4 bases from V and 1 base from J, leaving 10 bases between. The CDR3 nucleotides are TGTGCCAGCAGCTGGATGTATGGGAACACTGAAGCTTTCTTT. This gives the protein CASSWMYGNTEAFF. The complete variable domain, with remaining parts taken from reference TRBV7-9 and TRBJ1-1, reads DTGVSQNPRHKITKRGQNVTFRCDPISEHNRLYWYRQTLGQGPEFLTYFQNEAQLEKSRLLSDRFSAERPKGSFSTLEIQRTEQGDSAMYLCASSWMYGNTEAFFGQGTRLTVV.